The table lists the clone carrying this T cell receptor beta chain with a count of one. Its target is not known. With duration under 3 months, ophthalmopathy was active: Clinical Activity Score at least 3, NOSPECS at least 4. Cells are PBMCs isolated from about 10 ml of fresh blood. This specimen belongs to a study of T cells in Graves' hyperthyroidism and ophthalmopathy. About the study: Any treatment followed the collection of peripheral blood at initial diagnosis.

Study findings and constraints: Peripheral blood also featured most of the thyroid clonotypes expanded above 0.001.

Amplification targeted TCR beta CDR3 regions from RNA transcripts. HTBI primers were employed in a first-round RT-PCR of the TCR CDR3. TCRdb passed the multiplex PCR reads through MiXCR, listing each CDR3 protein once. The sample contains fewer than 700,000 distinct CDR3 sequences, about 15% of which appear only once. Trimming removed 1 base from V and 0 bases from J; junction bases left unmatched: 3. Per the germline V gene, CDR1 is SGHTA and CDR2 is FQGNSA. This CDR3 is built from 16 residues. The chain combines TRBV7-2 with TRBJ1-5, with 7 nucleotides matching TRBD1. This TCR came from a young woman with Graves' ophthalmopathy. The specimen was blood. CDR3 DNA: TGTGCCAGCAGCTTAGAAGGGACAGCTAGCAATCAGCCCCAGCATTTT. It specifies CASSLEGTASNQPQHF.